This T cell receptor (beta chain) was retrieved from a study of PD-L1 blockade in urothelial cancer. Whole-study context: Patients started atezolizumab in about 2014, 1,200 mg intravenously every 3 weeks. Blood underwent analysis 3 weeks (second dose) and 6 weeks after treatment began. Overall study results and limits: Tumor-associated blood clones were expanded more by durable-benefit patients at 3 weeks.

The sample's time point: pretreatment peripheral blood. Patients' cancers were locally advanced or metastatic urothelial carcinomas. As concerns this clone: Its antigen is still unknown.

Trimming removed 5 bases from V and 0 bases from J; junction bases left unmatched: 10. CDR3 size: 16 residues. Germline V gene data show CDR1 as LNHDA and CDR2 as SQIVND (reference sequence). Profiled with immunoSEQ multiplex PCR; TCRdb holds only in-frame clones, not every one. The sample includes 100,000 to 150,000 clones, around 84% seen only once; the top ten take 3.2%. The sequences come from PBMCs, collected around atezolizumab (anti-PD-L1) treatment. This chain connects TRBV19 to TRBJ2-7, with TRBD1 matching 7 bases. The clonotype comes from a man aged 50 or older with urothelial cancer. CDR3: CASSSDRDRPSYEQYF. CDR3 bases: TGTGCCAGTAGTTCGGACCGGGACAGACCCTCCTACGAGCAGTACTTC.